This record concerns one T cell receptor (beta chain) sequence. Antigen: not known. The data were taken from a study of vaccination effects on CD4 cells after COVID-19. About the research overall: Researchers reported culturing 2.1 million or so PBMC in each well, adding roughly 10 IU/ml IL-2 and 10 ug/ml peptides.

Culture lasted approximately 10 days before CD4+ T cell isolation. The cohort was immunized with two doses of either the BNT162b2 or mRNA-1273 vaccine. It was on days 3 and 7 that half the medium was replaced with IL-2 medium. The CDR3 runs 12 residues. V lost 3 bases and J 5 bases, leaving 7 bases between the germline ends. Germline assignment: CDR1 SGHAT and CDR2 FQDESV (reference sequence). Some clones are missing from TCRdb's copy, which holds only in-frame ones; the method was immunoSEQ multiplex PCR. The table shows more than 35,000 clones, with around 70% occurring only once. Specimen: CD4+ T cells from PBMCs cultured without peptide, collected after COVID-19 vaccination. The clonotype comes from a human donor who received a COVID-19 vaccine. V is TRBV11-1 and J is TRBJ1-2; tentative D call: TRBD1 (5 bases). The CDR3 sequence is CASSLEGYGYTF. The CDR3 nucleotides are TGTGCCAGCAGCTTGGAGGGGTATGGCTACACCTTC.